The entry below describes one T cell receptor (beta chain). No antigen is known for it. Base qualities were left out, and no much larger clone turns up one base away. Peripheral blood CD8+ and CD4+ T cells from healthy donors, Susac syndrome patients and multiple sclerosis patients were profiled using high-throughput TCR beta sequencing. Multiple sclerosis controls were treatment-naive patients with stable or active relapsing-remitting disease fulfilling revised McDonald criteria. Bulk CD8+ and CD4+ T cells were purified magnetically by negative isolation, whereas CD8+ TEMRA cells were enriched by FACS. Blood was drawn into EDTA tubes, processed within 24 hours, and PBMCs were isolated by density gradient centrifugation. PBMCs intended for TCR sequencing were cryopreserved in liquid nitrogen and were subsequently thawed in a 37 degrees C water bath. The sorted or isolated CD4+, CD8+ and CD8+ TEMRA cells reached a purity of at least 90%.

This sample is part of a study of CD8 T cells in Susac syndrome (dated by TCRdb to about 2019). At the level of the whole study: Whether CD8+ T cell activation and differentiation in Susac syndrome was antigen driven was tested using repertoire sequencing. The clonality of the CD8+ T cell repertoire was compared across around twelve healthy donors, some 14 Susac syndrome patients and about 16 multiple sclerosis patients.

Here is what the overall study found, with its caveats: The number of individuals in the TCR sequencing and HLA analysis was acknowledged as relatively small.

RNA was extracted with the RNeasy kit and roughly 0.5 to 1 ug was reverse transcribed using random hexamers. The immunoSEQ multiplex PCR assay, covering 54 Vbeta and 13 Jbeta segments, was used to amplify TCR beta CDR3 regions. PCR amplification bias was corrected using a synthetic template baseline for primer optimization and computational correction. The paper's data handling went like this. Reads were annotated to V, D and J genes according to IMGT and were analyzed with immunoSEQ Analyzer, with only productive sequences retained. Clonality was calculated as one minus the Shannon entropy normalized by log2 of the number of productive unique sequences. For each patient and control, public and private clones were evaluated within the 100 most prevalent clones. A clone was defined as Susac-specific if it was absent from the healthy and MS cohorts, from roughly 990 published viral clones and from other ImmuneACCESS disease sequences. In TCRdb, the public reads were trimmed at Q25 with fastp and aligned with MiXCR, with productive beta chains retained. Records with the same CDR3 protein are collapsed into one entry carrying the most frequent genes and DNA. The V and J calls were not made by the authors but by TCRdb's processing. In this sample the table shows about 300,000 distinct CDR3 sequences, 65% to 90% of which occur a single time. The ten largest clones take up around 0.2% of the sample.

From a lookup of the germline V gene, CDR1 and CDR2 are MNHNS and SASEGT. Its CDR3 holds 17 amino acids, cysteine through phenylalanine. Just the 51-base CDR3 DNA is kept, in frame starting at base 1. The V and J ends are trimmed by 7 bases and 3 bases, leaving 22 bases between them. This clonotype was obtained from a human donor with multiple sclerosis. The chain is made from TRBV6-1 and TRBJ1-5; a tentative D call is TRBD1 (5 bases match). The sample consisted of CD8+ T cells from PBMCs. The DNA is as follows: TGTGCCAGCACTCAGGAGGGACGGTATGCGGACAATCAGCCCCAGCATTTT. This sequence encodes CASTQEGRYADNQPQHF.